One TCR beta chain is described in this entry. Assay: immunoSEQ multiplex PCR; the TCRdb copy retains only in-frame clones and omits some. The data show around 190,000 clones, roughly four fifths seen once. The study recruited people aged about 18 to 90 years across approximately 24 US areas. The source of the sample is a study of blood T cell repertoires in COVID-19. Whole-study context: COVID-19 samples, acute and convalescent, were from the United States, Italy and Spain.

Source material: PBMCs or T cells enriched from blood (not recorded which). This clonotype was obtained from a middle-aged man who had recovered from COVID-19.

The CDR3 DNA reads as TGTGCCAGCAGCTTGGATCGTCAGACTACTGAAGCTTTCTTT. Protein sequence: CASSLDRQTTEAFF. V is TRBV5-4 and J is TRBJ1-1; D ambiguous. This CDR3 is 14 amino acids long. V lost 0 bases, J lost 5 bases, and 11 bases lay in between. Germline loops: CDR1 SGHNT, CDR2 YYREEE (reference sequence).